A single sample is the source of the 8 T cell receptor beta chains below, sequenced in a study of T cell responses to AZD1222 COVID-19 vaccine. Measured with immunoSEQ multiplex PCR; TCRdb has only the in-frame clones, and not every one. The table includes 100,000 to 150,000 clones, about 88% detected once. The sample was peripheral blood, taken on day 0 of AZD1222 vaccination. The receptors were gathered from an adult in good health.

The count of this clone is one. The CDR3 bases are TGTGCCAGCAGTTTAGTAGGGATTTATCCCCAGCATTTT. Its translation: CASSLVGIYPQHF. The V and J genes are TRBV28 and TRBJ1-5; no definite D call. This CDR3 is built from 13 residues. The V end lost 2 bases, the J end lost 10 bases, and 12 bases lay between the germline ends. From germline, CDR1 is MDHEN and CDR2 SYDVKM.

CDR3 sequence (DNA): TGCGCCAGCAGCCTCGGGGACAGGGACTATGGCTACACCTTC. This encodes CASSLGDRDYGYTF. The chain has TRBV4-1 and TRBJ1-2; the match to TRBD1 covers 9 bases. In germline, CDR1 is MGHRA, CDR2 YSYEKL. The CDR3 spans 14 residues. The J segment lost 3 bases and the V segment lost 4 bases, leaving 3 bases of the junction unmatched.

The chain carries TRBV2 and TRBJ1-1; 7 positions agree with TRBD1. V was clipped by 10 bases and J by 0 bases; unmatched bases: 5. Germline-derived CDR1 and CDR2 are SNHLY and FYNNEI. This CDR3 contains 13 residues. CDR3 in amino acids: CATEDRMNTEAFF. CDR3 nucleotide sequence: TGTGCCACAGAGGACAGGATGAACACTGAAGCTTTCTTT.

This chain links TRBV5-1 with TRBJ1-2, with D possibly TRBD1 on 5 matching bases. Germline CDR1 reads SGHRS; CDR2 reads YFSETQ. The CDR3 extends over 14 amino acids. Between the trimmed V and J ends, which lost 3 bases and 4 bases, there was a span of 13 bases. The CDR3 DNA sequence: TGCGCCAGCAGCTCATCGGGGACTGTCTATGGCTACACCTTC. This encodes CASSSSGTVYGYTF.

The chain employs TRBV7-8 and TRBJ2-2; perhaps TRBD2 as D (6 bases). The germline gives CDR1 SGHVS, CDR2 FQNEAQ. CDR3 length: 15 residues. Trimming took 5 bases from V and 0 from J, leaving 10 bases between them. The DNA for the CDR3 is TGTGCCAGCAGCCGGAGGGGTTCGAACACCGGGGAGCTGTTTTTT. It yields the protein CASSRRGSNTGELFF.

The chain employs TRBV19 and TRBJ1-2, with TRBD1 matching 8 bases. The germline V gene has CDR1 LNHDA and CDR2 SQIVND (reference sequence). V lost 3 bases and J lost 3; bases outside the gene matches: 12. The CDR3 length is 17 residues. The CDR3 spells CASSIPAVGQEDYGYTF. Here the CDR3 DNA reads TGTGCCAGTAGTATCCCCGCCGTGGGACAGGAGGACTATGGCTACACCTTC.

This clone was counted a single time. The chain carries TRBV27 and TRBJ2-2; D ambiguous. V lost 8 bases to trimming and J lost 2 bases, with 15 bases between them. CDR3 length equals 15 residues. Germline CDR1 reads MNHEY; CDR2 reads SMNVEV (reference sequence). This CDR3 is CASRPTAGNTGELFF. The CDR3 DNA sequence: TGTGCCAGCCGCCCCACAGCAGGCAACACCGGGGAGCTGTTTTTT.

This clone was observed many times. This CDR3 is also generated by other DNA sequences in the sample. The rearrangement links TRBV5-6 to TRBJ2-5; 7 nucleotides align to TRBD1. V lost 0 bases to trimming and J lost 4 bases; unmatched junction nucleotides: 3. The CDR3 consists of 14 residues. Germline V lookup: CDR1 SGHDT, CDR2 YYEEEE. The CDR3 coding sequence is TGTGCCAGCAGCTTGGCCAGGGGGAGAGAGACCCAGTACTTC. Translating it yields CASSLARGRETQYF.